This T cell receptor beta chain was captured by sequencing in a study of blood T cell repertoires in COVID-19. Per the germline V gene, CDR1 is SGHRS and CDR2 is YFSETQ. Trimming took 3 bases from V and 4 from J; bases not matched to a gene: 8. This CDR3 region has 17 residues. This clone has a single count. Those enrolled, adults aged roughly 18 to 100 years, came from about two dozen US areas. Sequencing was performed with immunoSEQ multiplex PCR; in TCRdb, only in-frame clones are kept and a portion is missing. The sample has about 270,000 clones, 90% seen once. Sequences were obtained from PBMCs or T cells enriched from blood (not recorded which). The V gene is TRBV5-1, the J gene TRBJ2-2; the match to TRBD2 covers 11 bases. This TCR was sampled from a woman aged 30 to 39 with acute COVID-19. CDR3 DNA: TGCGCCAGCAGCTCGCTAATAGCGGGAGGGACCACCGGGGAGCTGTTTTTT. As protein: CASSSLIAGGTTGELFF.